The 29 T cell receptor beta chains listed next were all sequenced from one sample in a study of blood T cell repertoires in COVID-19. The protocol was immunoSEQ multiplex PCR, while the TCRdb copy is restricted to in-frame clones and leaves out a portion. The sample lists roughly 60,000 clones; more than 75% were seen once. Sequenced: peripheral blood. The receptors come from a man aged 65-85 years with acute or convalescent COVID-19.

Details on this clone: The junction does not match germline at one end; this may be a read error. CDR3 nucleotide sequence: TGTGCCAGCAGACAAGCGGCGGCCAGCTACGAGCAGTACTTC. Protein product: CASRQAAASYEQYF. The chain joins TRBV14 to TRBJ2-7; TRBD2 might be the D (5 bases). The CDR3 totals 14 residues. Germline V gene sequence: CDR1 SGHDN, CDR2 FVKESK.

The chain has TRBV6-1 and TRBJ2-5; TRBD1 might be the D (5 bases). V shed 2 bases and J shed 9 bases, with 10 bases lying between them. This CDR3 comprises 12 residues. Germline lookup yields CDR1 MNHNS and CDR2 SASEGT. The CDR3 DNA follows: TGTGCCAGCAGTGAACCTCCAGGGCCCCAGTACTTC. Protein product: CASSEPPGPQYF.

CDR3 sequence: CASSQETGFLSTDTQYF. DNA of the CDR3: TGCGCCAGCAGCCAAGAAACGGGATTCCTCAGCACAGATACGCAGTATTTT. V is TRBV4-1 and J is TRBJ2-3; maybe TRBD2 (5 bases). Germline lookup yields CDR1 MGHRA and CDR2 YSYEKL. V lost 0 bases to trimming and J lost 0 bases, with 13 bases between them. CDR3 length equals 17 residues.

The CDR3 loop is CAWSPRTGANEKLFF. For the CDR3, the DNA is TGTGCCTGGAGCCCTAGGACAGGGGCTAATGAAAAACTGTTTTTT. The chain recombines TRBV30 with TRBJ1-4, with TRBD1 identical over 9 bases. Germline V gene sequence: CDR1 GTSNPN, CDR2 SVGIG (reference sequence). This CDR3 comprises 15 residues. V lost 3 bases and J lost 3; bases outside the gene matches: 5. Full variable domain (missing parts from reference TRBV30 and TRBJ1-4): SQTIHQWPATLVQPVGSPLSLECTVEGTSNPNLYWYRQAAGRGLQLLFYSVGIGQISSEVPQNLSASRPQDRQFILSSKKLLLSDSGFYLCAWSPRTGANEKLFFGSGTQLSVL.

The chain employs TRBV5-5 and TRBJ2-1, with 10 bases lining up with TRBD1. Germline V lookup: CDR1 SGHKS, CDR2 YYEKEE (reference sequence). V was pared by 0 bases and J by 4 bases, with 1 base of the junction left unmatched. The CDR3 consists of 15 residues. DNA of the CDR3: TGTGCCAGCAGCTTGGAGGGACAGGGGTACAATGAGCAGTTCTTC. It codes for CASSLEGQGYNEQFF.

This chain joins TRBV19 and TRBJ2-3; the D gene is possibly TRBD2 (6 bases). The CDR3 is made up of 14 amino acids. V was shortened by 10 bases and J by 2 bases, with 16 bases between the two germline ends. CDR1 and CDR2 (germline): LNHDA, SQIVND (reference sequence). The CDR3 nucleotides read TGTGCCACCACACGGGGACTCTACACAGATACGCAGTATTTT. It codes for CATTRGLYTDTQYF. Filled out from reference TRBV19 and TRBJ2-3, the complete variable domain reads DGGITQSPKYLFRKEGQNVTLSCEQNLNHDAMYWYRQDPGQGLRLIYYSQIVNDFQKGDIAEGYSVSREKKESFPLTVTSAQKNPTAFYLCATTRGLYTDTQYFGPGTRLTVL.

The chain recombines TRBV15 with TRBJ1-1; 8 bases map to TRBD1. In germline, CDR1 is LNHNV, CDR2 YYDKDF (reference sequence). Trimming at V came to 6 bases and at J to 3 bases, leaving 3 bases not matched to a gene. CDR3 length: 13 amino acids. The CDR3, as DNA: TGTGCCACCAGTCAGGGGGCTGACACTGAAGCTTTCTTT. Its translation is CATSQGADTEAFF. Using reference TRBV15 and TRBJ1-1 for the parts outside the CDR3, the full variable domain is DAMVIQNPRYQVTQFGKPVTLSCSQTLNHNVMYWYQQKSSQAPKLLFHYYDKDFNNEADTPDNFQSRRPNTSFCFLDIRSPGLGDTAMYLCATSQGADTEAFFGQGTRLTVV.

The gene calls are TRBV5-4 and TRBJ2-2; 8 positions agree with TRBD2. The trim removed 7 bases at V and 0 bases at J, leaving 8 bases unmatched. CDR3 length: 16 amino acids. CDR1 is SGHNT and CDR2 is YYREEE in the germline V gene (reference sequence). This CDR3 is CASQTGGPTNTGELFF. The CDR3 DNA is TGTGCCAGCCAAACGGGGGGGCCCACGAACACCGGGGAGCTGTTTTTT.

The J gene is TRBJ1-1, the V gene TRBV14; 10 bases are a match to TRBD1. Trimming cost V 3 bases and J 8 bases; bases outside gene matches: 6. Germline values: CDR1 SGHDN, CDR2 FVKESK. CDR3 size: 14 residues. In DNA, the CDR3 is TGTGCCAGCAGCCATGGGACAGGGGTCTCCGAAGCTTTCTTT. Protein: CASSHGTGVSEAFF.

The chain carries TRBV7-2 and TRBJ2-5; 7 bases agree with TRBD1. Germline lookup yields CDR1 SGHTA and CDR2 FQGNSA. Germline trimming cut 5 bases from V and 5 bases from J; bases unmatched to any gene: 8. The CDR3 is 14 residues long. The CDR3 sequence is CASSPGTAGETQYF. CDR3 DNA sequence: TGTGCCAGCAGCCCGGGGACAGCCGGGGAGACCCAGTACTTC.

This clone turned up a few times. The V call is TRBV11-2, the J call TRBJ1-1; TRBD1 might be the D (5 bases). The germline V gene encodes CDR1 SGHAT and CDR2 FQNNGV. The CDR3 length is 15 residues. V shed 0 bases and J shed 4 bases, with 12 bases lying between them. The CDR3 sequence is CASSLEGEGSTEAFF. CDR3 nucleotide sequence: TGTGCCAGCAGCTTAGAGGGGGAGGGGAGCACTGAAGCTTTCTTT.

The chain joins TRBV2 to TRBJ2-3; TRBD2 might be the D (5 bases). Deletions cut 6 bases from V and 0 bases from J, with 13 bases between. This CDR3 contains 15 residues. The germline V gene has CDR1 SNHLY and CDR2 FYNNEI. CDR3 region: CASRKRSGSTDTQYF. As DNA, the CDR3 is TGTGCCAGCAGGAAACGGAGCGGTAGCACAGATACGCAGTATTTT.

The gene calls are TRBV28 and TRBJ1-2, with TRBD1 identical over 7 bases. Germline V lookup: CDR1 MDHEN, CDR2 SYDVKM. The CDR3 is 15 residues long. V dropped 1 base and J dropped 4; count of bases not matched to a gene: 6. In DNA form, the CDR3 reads TGTGCCAGCAGTTTATACGGACAGGCGATCTATGGCTACACCTTC. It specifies CASSLYGQAIYGYTF.

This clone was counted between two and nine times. The CDR3: CASIYSRDFSYEQYF. The CDR3, as DNA: TGTGCCAGCATCTACTCCCGGGACTTCTCCTACGAGCAGTACTTC. The V and J genes are TRBV13 and TRBJ2-7; maybe TRBD2 (6 bases). Germline CDR1 reads PRHDT; CDR2 reads FYEKMQ (reference sequence). This CDR3 has 15 amino acids. Trimming pared 7 bases from V and 0 bases from J, leaving 16 bases between.

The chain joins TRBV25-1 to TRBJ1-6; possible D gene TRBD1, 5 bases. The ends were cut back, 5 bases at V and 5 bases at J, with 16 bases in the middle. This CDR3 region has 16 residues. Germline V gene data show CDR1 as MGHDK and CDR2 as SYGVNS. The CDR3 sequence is CASSRQTILDNSPLHF. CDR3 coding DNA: TGTGCCAGCAGTAGACAGACAATCCTTGATAATTCACCCCTCCACTTT.

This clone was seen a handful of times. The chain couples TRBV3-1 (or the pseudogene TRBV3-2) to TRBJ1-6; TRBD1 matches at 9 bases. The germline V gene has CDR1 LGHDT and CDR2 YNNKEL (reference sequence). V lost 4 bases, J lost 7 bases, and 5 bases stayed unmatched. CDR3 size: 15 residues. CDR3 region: CASSPMGQGNSPLHF. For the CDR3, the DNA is TGTGCCAGCAGCCCCATGGGACAGGGAAATTCACCCCTCCACTTT.

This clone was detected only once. Here the CDR3 DNA reads TGCGCCAGCAGCTCAGGACAGGGTAATGAAAAACTGTTTTTT. It encodes CASSSGQGNEKLFF. This chain connects TRBV5-1 to TRBJ1-4; 8 bases agree with TRBD1. The CDR3 is made up of 14 amino acids. With V trimmed by 3 bases and J by 4 bases, 2 bases remained unmatched. Germline V lookup: CDR1 SGHRS, CDR2 YFSETQ.

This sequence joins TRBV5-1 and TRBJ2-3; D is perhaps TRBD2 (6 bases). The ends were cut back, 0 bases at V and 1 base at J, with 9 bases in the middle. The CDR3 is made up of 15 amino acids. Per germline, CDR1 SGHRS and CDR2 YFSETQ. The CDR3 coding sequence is TGCGCCAGCAGCTTGGACGGCGGGGGCACAGATACGCAGTATTTT. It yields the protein CASSLDGGGTDTQYF.

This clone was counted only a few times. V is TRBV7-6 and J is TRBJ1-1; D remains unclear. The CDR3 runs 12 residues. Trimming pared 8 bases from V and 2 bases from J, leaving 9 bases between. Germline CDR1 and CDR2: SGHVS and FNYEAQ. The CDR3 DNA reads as TGTGCCAGCTCTGGTGGCAACACTGAAGCTTTCTTT. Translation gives CASSGGNTEAFF.

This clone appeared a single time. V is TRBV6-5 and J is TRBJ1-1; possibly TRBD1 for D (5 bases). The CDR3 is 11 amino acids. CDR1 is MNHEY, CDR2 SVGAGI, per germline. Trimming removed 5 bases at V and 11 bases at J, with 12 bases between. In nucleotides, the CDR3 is TGTGCCAGCAGTCTGGGGGGTCGGGCTTTCTTT. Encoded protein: CASSLGGRAFF.

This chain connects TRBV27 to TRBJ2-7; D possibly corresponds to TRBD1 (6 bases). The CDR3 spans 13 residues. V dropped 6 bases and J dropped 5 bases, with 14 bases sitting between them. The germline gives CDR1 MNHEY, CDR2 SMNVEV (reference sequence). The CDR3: CASRNRGFNEQYF. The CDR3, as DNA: TGTGCCAGCAGGAATAGGGGGTTCAACGAGCAGTACTTC.

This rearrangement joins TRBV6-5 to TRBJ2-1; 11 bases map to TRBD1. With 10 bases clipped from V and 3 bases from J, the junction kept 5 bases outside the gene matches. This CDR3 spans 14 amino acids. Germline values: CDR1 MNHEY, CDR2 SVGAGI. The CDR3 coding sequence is TGTGCCACCGAGGGGACAGGGGGCTACAATGAGCAGTTCTTC. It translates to CATEGTGGYNEQFF.

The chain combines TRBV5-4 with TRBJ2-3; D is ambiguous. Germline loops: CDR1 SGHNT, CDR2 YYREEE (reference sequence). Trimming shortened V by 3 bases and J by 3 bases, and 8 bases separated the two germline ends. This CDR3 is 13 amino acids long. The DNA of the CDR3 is TGTGCCAGCAGCTCCGTCTTGACAGATACGCAGTATTTT. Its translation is CASSSVLTDTQYF. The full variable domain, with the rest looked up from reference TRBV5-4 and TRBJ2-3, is ETGVTQSPTHLIKTRGQQVTLRCSSQSGHNTVSWYQQALGQGPQFIFQYYREEENGRGNFPPRFSGLQFPNYSSELNVNALELDDSALYLCASSSVLTDTQYFGPGTRLTVL.

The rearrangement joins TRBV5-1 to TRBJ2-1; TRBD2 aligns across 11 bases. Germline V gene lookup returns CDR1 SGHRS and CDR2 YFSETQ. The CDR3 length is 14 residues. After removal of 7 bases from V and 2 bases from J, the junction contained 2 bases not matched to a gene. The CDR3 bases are TGCGCCAGCGTGGGACTAGCGGCCTACAATGAGCAGTTCTTC. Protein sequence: CASVGLAAYNEQFF. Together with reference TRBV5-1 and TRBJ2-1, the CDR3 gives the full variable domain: KAGVTQTPRYLIKTRGQQVTLSCSPISGHRSVSWYQQTPGQGLQFLFEYFSETQRNKGNFPGRFSGRQFSNSRSEMNVSTLELGDSALYLCASVGLAAYNEQFFGPGTRLTVL.

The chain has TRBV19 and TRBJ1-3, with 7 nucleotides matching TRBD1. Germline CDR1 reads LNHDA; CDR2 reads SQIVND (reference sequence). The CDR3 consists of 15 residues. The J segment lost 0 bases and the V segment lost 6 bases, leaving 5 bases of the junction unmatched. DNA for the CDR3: TGTGCCAGTAGCGCGACAGGGATCTCTGGAAACACCATATATTTT. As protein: CASSATGISGNTIYF.

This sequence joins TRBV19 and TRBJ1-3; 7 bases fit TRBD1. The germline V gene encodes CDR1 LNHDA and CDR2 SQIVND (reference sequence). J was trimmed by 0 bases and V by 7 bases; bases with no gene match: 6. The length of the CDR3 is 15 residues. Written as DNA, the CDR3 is TGTGCCAGTACCCCCAGGGGGACCTCTGGAAACACCATATATTTT. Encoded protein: CASTPRGTSGNTIYF.

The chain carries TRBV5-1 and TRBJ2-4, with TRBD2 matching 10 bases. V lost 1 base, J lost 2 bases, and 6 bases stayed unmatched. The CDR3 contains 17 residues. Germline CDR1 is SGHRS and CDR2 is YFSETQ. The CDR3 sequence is CASSLNPSGGTKNIQYF. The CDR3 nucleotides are TGCGCCAGCAGCTTGAATCCTAGCGGGGGAACCAAAAACATTCAGTACTTC.

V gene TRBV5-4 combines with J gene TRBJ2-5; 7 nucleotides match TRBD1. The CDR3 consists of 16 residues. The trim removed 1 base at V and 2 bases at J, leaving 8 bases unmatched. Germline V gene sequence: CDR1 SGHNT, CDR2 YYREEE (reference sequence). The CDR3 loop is CASSLTGTVRQETQYF. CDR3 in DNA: TGTGCCAGCAGCTTGACAGGGACAGTTAGACAAGAGACCCAGTACTTC.

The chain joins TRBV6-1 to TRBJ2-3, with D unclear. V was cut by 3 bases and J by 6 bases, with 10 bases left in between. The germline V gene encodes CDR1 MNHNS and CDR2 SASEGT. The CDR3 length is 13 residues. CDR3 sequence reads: CASSDPSPDTQYF. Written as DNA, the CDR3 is TGTGCCAGCAGTGACCCTAGTCCTGATACGCAGTATTTT.